This TCR beta chain came from a study of blood T cell repertoires in COVID-19. Study-wide context: Material from acute and convalescent COVID-19 was sourced from the United States, Italy and Spain. PBMCs, B-cell-depleted T cells, or T cells were the source of the cDNA or gDNA that made up the material.

Original processing notes: By means of reference gene primer amplification, nucleated cell counts were estimated. The protocol was immunoSEQ multiplex PCR, while the TCRdb copy is restricted to in-frame clones and leaves out a portion. The V and J calls and clone size were taken over from that table, and D and trimming were inferred from the DNA. The profile shows about 270,000 clones, about 90% of them singletons. The length of the CDR3 is 16 residues. Germline CDR1 SGHRS, CDR2 YFSETQ. Trimming shortened V by 0 bases and J by 3 bases, and 16 bases separated the two germline ends. The Seattle patients, enrolled during active infection, were followed longitudinally.

The sequencing input was peripheral blood. The chain carries TRBV5-1 and TRBJ2-7; perhaps TRBD1 as D (5 bases). The TCR was taken from a woman in her thirties with COVID-19, enrolled during active disease. As DNA, the CDR3 is TGCGCCAGCAGCTTGGCCCGTGACAGCTACTTCTACGAGCAGTACTTC. Translation gives CASSLARDSYFYEQYF.